This TCR beta chain originates from a study of cytomegalovirus exposure and HLA in healthy donors. In the case of this clone: The antigen remains unidentified.

The protocol was immunoSEQ multiplex PCR, while the TCRdb copy is restricted to in-frame clones and leaves out a portion. The table includes 65,000 to 80,000 clones, 94% detected once. It was the approximately 120-subject validation cohort, separate from the 666-subject first cohort, to which the donors belonged. Germline values: CDR1 SGHTA, CDR2 FQGNSA. V was clipped by 2 bases and J by 6 bases, with 15 bases between them. The CDR3 contains 15 residues. Overall study results and limits: Diagnosis of cytomegalovirus status made by the classifier reportedly showed high specificity and sensitivity.

The TCR sequence derives from a young woman in good health and CMV-seropositive. J is TRBJ2-3 and V is TRBV7-2; D gene ambiguous. The sequenced sample consisted of PBMCs. As DNA, the CDR3 is TGTGCCAGCAGCTTAACGCCAAGGTGGCGGGATACGCAGTATTTT. Translating it yields CASSLTPRWRDTQYF.